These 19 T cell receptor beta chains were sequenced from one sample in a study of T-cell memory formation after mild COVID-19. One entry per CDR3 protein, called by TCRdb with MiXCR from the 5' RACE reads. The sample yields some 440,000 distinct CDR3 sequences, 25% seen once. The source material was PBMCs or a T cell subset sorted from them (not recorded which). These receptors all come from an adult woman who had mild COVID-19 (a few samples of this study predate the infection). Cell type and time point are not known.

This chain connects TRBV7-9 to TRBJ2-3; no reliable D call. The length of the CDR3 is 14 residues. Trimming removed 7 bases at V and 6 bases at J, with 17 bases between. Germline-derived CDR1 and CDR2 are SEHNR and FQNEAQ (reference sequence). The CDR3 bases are TGTGCCAGCAAAGGCAGGCTCGTTGAGGATACGCAGTATTTT. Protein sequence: CASKGRLVEDTQYF.

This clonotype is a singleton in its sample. CDR3 sequence: CSAHPQGRNYGYTF. The CDR3, as DNA: TGCAGTGCCCATCCGCAGGGGAGAAACTATGGCTACACCTTC. The rearrangement uses TRBV20-1 and TRBJ1-2, with a tentative D call TRBD1 (6 bases). Trimming removed 6 bases from V and 2 bases from J, with 16 bases in between. This CDR3 is built from 14 residues. Per the germline V gene, CDR1 is DFQATT and CDR2 is SNEGSKA (reference sequence).

The CDR3 loop is CASSPRRPQETQYF. The CDR3 DNA sequence: TGTGCCAGCTCACCAAGGAGGCCACAAGAGACCCAGTACTTC. J is TRBJ2-5 and V is TRBV18, with D possibly being TRBD2 (5 bases). The V end was cut by 2 bases, the J end by 2 bases, with 9 bases between. CDR3 length: 14 residues. CDR1 is KGHSH and CDR2 is LQKENI in the germline V gene.

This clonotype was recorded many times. CDR3 sequence (DNA): TGTGCCAGCAGCTTATACGCCGGGGAGCTGTTTTTT. Its translation: CASSLYAGELFF. The chain couples TRBV7-9 to TRBJ2-2, with no clear D. V was trimmed by 2 bases and J by 6 bases, leaving 4 bases between them. Germline CDR1 SEHNR, CDR2 FQNEAQ (reference sequence). The CDR3 is 12 residues long.

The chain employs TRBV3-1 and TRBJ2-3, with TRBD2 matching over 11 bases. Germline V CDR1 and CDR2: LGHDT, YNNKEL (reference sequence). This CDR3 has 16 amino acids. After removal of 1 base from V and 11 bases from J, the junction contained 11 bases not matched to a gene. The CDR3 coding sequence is TGTGCCAGCAGCCAAGTGGGACTAGCGGACTGGGAGGGGCAGTATTTT. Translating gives CASSQVGLADWEGQYF.

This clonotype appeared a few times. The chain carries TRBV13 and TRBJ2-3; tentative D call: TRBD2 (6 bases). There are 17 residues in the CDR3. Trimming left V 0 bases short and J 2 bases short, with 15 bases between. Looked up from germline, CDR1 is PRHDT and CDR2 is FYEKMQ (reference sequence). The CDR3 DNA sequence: TGTGCCAGCAGCTTAGGGCGGGCGGGGCCTATCACAGATACGCAGTATTTT. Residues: CASSLGRAGPITDTQYF.

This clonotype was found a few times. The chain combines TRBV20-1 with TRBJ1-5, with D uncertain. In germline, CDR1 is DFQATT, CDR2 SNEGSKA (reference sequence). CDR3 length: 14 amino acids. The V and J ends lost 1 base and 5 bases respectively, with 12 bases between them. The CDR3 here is CSARVGSEDQPQHF. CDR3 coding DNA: TGCAGTGCTAGAGTTGGGTCAGAAGATCAGCCCCAGCATTTT.

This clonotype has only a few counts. CDR3 region: CASRKLAFPTDTQYF. The CDR3 bases are TGTGCCAGCAGGAAACTAGCATTCCCCACAGATACGCAGTATTTT. The chain links TRBV12-3 or TRBV12-4 to TRBJ2-3; D is perhaps TRBD2 (6 bases). The germline V and J ends were trimmed by 6 bases and 2 bases, with 15 bases remaining between them. This CDR3 is built from 15 residues.

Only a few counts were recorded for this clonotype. Here the CDR3 DNA reads TGTGCCAGCAGCCCGGGGTGGGCTGGGGCCAACGTCCTGACTTTC. This gives the protein CASSPGWAGANVLTF. The chain uses TRBV7-9 and TRBJ2-6; maybe TRBD2 (5 bases). The CDR3 length is 15 residues. With 5 bases removed from V and 2 bases from J, the gap between germline ends came to 10 bases. From germline, CDR1 is SEHNR and CDR2 FQNEAQ (reference sequence). Combining the CDR3 with reference TRBV7-9 and TRBJ2-6 gives the whole variable domain DTGVSQNPRHKITKRGQNVTFRCDPISEHNRLYWYRQTLGQGPEFLTYFQNEAQLEKSRLLSDRFSAERPKGSFSTLEIQRTEQGDSAMYLCASSPGWAGANVLTFGAGSRLTVL.

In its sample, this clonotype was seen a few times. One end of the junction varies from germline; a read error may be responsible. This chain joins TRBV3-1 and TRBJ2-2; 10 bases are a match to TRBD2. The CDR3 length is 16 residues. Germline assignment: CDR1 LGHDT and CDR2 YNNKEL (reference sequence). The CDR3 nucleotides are TGTGCCAGCAGGCCACCGGGACTAGCGAATACCGGGGAGCTGTTTTTT. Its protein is CASRPPGLANTGELFF.

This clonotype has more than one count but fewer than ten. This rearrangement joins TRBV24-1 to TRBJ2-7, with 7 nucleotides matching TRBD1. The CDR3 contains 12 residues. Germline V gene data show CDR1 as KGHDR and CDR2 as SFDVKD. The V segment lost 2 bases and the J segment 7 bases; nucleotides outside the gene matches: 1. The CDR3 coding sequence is TGTGCCACCAGTGATTCAGGGGGAGAGCAGTACTTC. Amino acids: CATSDSGGEQYF.

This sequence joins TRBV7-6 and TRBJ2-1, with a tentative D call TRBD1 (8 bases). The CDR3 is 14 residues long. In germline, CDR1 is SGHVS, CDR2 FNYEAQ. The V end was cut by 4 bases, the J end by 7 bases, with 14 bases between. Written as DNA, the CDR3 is TGTGCCAGCAGCTATGGACAGGGAGGGAATGAGCAGTTCTTC. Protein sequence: CASSYGQGGNEQFF.

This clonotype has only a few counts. The CDR3 sequence: CATRNTGELFF. DNA for the CDR3: TGTGCCACCAGGAACACCGGGGAGCTGTTTTTT. The chain links TRBV24-1 to TRBJ2-2; D not certain. The CDR3 is made up of 11 amino acids. V shed 7 bases and J shed 1 base, with 0 bases lying between them. The germline CDR1 and CDR2 sequences are KGHDR and SFDVKD.

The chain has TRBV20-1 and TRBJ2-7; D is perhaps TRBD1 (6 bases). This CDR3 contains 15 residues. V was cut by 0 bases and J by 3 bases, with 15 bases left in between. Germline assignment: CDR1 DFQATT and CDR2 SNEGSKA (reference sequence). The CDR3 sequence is CSARDGRQENYEQYF. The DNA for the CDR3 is TGCAGTGCTAGAGACGGTAGACAGGAGAACTACGAGCAGTACTTC.

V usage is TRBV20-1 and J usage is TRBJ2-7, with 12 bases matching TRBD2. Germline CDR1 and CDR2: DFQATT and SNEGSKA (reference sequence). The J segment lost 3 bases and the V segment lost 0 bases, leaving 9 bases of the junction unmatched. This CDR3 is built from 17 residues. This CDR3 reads CSARDASTSGRSYEQYF. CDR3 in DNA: TGCAGTGCTAGAGACGCCTCTACTAGCGGGAGGAGCTACGAGCAGTACTTC.

The CDR3, as DNA: TGCGCCAGCAGCCATAGTAGTAGGGGGTTGGGTTACAATGAGCAGTTCTTC. This sequence encodes CASSHSSRGLGYNEQFF. The chain has TRBV4-1 and TRBJ2-1; maybe TRBD1 (6 bases). Per germline, CDR1 MGHRA and CDR2 YSYEKL. V shed 3 bases and J shed 4 bases, with 19 bases lying between them. This CDR3 is built from 17 residues.

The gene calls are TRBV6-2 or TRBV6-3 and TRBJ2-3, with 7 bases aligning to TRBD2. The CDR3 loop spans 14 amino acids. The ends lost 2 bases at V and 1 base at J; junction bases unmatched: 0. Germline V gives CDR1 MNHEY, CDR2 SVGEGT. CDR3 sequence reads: CASSYAGGTDTQYF. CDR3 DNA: TGTGCCAGCAGTTACGCGGGGGGCACAGATACGCAGTATTTT.

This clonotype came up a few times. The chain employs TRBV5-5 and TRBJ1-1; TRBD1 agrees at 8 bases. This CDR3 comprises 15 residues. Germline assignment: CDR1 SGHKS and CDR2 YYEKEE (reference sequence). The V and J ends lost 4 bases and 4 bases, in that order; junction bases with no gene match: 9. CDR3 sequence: CASSPGDTGGTEAFF. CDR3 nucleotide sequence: TGTGCCAGCAGCCCGGGTGATACAGGGGGCACTGAAGCTTTCTTT.

The DNA of the CDR3 is TGCAGTGCTAGAGAAGCGGGGGAGAGCACAGATACGCAGTATTTT. Encoded protein: CSAREAGESTDTQYF. V gene TRBV20-1 combines with J gene TRBJ2-3; 8 bases align to TRBD2. J gave up 0 bases and V 0 bases, and 2 bases lay outside the gene matches. This CDR3 contains 15 residues. Germline V lookup: CDR1 DFQATT, CDR2 SNEGSKA (reference sequence).